This T cell receptor beta chain is drawn from a study of PD-1 blockade in mismatch repair-deficient tumors. Stated time point: roughly 11-day in vitro stimulation with candidate neoantigen peptide 4. PCR or immunohistochemistry showed mismatch repair deficiency in every enrolled patient. TCR sequencing covered three patients who responded to pembrolizumab. A no-peptide control culture served as baseline for clone fold changes. Points from the study as a whole: 142 unique blood TCRs came from expansion to three of seven peptides.

Generated by immunoSEQ multiplex PCR, the TCRdb table keeps only in-frame clones and is missing some. The table shows more than 11,000 clones, with around 80% occurring only once. Turning to this clone: Its antigen is unidentified.

This TCR was recovered from an adult with mismatch repair-deficient cancer. Material: cells cultured in vitro, obtained from a patient treated with pembrolizumab.

The CDR3 here is CAQTEQNTEAFF. As DNA, the CDR3 is TGTGCCCAGACAGAGCAGAACACTGAAGCTTTCTTT. The chain joins TRBV30 to TRBJ1-1, with D perhaps TRBD1 (5 bases). Trimming took 8 bases from V and 1 from J, leaving 11 bases between them. Germline CDR1 is GTSNPN and CDR2 is SVGIG (reference sequence). This CDR3 is 12 amino acids long.